This T cell receptor (beta chain) was sequenced in a study of OX40 agonist ivuxolimab in advanced cancers. Study summary: The patients got ivuxolimab, which is an agonistic anti-OX40 (CD134) antibody.

Some clones are missing from TCRdb's copy, which holds only in-frame ones; the method was immunoSEQ multiplex PCR. This table has tens of thousands of clones, 83% appearing once. Trimming left V 2 bases short and J 1 base short, with 20 bases between. The germline CDR1 and CDR2 sequences are SGHAT and FQNNGV. CDR3 size: 18 residues. If patients had autoimmune disease history or systemic immunosuppression, they were excluded. Sequencing used CD4+ or CD8+ T cells sorted from blood, obtained in a trial of the OX40 agonist ivuxolimab. V usage is TRBV11-2 and J usage is TRBJ1-1; D may be TRBD1 (5 bases). The sequence came from an adult with an advanced solid tumor such as melanoma, head and neck, liver or kidney cancer. The CDR3 sequence: CASSLWTGGRLKNTEAFF. The CDR3 nucleotides read TGTGCCAGCAGCTTATGGACCGGGGGGAGGTTGAAGAACACTGAAGCTTTCTTT.